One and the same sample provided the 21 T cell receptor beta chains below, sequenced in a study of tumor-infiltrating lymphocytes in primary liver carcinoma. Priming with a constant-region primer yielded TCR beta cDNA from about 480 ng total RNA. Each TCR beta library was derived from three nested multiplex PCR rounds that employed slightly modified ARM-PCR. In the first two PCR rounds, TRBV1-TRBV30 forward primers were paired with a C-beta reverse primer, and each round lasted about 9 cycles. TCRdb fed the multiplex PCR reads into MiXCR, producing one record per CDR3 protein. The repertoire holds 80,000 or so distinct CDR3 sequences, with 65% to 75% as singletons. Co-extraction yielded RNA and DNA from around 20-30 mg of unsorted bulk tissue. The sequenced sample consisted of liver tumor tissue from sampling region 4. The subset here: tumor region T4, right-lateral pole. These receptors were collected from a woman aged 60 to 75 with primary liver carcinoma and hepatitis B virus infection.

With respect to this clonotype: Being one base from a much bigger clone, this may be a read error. The CDR3 region is CSVWSTEAFF. In DNA form, the CDR3 reads TGCAGCGTGTGGAGCACTGAAGCTTTCTTT. The J gene is TRBJ1-1, the V gene TRBV29-1, with D unclear. Trimming removed 6 bases at V and 4 bases at J, with 6 bases between. Germline values: CDR1 SQVTM, CDR2 ANQGSEA. The CDR3 runs to 10 residues.

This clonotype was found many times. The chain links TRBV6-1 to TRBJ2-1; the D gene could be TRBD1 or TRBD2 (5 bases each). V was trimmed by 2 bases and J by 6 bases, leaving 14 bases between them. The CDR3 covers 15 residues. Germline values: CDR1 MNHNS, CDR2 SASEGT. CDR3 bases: TGTGCCAGCAGTGAAAAGGACGGGGCCCCCAATGAGCAGTTCTTC. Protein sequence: CASSEKDGAPNEQFF.

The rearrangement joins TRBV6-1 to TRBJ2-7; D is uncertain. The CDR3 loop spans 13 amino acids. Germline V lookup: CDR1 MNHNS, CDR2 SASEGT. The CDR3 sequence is CVIPPTNAYEQYF. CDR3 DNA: TGTGTCATCCCCCCGACAAACGCCTACGAGCAGTACTTC.

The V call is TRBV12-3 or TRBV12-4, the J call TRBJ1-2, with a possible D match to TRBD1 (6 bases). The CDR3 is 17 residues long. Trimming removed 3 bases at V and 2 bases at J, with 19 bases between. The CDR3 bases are TGTGCCAGCAGTTTTAGTCAGACGGGGGCGCTAAACTATGGCTACACCTTC. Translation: CASSFSQTGALNYGYTF.

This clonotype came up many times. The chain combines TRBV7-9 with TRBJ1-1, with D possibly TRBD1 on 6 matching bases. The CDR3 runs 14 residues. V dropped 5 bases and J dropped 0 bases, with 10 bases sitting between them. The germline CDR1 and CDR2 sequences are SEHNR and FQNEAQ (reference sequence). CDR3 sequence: CASSLQGMNTEAFF. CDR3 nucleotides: TGTGCCAGCAGCCTCCAGGGGATGAACACTGAAGCTTTCTTT.

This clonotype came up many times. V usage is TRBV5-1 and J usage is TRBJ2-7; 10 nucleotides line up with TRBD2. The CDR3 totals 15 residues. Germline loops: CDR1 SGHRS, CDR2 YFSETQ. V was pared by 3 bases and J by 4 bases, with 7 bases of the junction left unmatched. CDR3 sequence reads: CASSSPGLASYEQYF. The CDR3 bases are TGCGCCAGCAGCTCGCCGGGACTAGCGAGTTACGAGCAGTACTTC. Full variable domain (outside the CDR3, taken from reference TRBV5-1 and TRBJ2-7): KAGVTQTPRYLIKTRGQQVTLSCSPISGHRSVSWYQQTPGQGLQFLFEYFSETQRNKGNFPGRFSGRQFSNSRSEMNVSTLELGDSALYLCASSSPGLASYEQYFGPGTRLTVT.

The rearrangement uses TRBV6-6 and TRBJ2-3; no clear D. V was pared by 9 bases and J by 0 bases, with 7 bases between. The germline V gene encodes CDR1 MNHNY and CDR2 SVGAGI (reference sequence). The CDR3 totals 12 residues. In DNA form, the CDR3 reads TGTGCCAGAAGCACCAGCACAGATACGCAGTATTTT. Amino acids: CARSTSTDTQYF.

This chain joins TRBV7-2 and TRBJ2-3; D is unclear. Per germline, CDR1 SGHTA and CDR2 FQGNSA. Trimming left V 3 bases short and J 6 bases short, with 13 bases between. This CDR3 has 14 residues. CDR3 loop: CASSFVGSGDTQYF. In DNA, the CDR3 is TGTGCCAGCAGCTTCGTGGGGTCGGGTGATACGCAGTATTTT.

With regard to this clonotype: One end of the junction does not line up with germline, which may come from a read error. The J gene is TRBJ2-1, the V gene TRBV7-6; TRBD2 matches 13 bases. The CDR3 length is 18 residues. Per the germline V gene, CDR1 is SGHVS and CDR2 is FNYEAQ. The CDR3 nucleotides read TGTGACAGCAGCTTAGCAAGCACAGGGGGGACTAGCGGGAACCTGCAGTTCTTT. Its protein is CDSSLASTGGTSGNLQFF. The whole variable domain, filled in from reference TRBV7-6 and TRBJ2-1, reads GAGVSQSPRYKVTKRGQDVALRCDPISGHVSLYWYRQALGQGPEFLTYFNYEAQQDKSGLPNDRFSAERPEGSISTLTIQRTEQRDSAMYRCDSSLASTGGTSGNLQFFGPGTRLTVL.

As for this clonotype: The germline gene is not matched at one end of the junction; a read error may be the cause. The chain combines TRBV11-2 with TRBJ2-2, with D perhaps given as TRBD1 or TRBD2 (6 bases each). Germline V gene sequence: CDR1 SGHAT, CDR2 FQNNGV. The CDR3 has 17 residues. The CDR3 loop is CDSIPVGRGLVTGELFF. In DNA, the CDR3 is TGTGACAGCATCCCAGTAGGCAGGGGACTTGTCACCGGGGAGCTGTTTTTC.

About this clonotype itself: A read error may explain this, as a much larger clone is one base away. CDR3 amino acids: CASSIAWPGIWRELFF. The CDR3 DNA sequence: TGTGCCAGCAGCATAGCATGGCCAGGGATTTGGCGGGAGCTGTTTTTT. V and J are TRBV21-1 and TRBJ2-2; the DNA was not used to check the table's D call, TRBD1. TRBV21-1 is termed a pseudogene. The CDR3 contains 16 residues.

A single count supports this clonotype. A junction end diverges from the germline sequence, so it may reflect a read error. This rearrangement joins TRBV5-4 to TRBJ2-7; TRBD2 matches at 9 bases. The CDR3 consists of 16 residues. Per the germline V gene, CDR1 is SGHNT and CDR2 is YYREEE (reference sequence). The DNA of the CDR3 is TGTGCCATCAGCTCGCCGGGACTAGCTGGCTCCTACGAGCAGTACTTC. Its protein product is CAISSPGLAGSYEQYF.

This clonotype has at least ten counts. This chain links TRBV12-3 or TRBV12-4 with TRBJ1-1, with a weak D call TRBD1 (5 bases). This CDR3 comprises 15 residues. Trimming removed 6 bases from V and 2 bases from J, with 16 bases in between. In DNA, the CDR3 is TGTGCCAGCAGACCTGACAGAGGCGACAACACTGAAGCTTTCTTT. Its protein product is CASRPDRGDNTEAFF.

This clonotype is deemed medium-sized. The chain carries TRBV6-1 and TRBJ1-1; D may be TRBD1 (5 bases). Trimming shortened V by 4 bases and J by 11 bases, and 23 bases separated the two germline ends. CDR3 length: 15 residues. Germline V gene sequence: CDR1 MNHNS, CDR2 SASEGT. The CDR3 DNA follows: TGTGCCAGCAGTGCCCCCGGGGGACTCCGCGATGGGGCTTTCTTT. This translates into CASSAPGGLRDGAFF.

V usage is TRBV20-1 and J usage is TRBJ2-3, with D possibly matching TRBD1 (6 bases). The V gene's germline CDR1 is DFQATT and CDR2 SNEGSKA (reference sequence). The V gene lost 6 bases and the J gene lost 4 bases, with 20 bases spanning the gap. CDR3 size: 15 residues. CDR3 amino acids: CSAAQWGQGSDTQYF. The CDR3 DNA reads TGCAGTGCCGCACAGTGGGGGCAGGGGTCAGATACGCAGTATTTT.

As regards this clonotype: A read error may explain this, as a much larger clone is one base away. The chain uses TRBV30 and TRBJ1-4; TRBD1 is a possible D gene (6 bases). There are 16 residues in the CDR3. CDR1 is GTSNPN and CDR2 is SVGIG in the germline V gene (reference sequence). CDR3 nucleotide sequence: TGTGTCTGGAGTGTACAGGGCACTGCAACTAATGAAAAACTGTTTTTT. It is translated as CVWSVQGTATNEKLFF.

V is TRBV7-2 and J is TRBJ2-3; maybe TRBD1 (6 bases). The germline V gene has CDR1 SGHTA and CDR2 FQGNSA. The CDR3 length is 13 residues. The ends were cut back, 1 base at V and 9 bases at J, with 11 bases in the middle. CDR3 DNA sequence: TGTGCCAGCAGCTTAGTTCGCAGGGGAACGCAGTATTTT. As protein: CASSLVRRGTQYF.

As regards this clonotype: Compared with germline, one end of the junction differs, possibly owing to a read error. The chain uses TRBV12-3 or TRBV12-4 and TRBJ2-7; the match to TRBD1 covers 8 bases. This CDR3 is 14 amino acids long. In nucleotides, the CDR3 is TGTGCCAGCAGTAACAGGGGGTTCTCCTACGAACAGTACTTC. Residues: CASSNRGFSYEQYF.

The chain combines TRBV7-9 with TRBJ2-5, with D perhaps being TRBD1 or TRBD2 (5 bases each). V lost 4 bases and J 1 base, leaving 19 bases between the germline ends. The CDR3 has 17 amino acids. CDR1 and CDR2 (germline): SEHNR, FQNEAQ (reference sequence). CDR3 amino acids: CASSSHIGPGTQETQYF. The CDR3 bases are TGTGCCAGCAGCTCACATATAGGGCCCGGGACCCAAGAGACCCAGTACTTC.

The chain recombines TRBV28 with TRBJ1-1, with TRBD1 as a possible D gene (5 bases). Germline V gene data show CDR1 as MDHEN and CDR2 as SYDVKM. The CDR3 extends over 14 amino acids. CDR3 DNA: TGTGTCAGTTGGGCGGGGGATGGAGGCACTGAAGCTTTCTTT. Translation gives CVSWAGDGGTEAFF.

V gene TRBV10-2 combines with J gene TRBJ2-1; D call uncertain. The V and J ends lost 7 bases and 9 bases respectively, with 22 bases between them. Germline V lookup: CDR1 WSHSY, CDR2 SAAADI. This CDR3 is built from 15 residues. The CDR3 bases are TGCGCCAGCAATGCGATAGCAGCTGCATATGGTGAGCAGTTCTTC. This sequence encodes CASNAIAAAYGEQFF.